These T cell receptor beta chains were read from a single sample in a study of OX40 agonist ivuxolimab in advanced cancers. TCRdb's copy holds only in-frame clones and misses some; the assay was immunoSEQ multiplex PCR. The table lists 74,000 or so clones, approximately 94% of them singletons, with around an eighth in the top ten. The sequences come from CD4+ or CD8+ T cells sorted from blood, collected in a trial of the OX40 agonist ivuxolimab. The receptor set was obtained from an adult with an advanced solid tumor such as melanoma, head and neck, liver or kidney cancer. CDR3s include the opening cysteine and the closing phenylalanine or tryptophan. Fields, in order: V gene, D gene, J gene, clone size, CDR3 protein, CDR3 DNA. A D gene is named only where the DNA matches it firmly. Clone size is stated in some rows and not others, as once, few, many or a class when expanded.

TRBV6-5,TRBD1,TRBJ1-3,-,CASSYSETGTGNTIYF,TGTGCCAGCAGTTACTCCGAGACAGGGACTGGAAACACCATATATTTT
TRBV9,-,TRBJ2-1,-,CASSVGGDNEQFF,TGTGCCAGCAGCGTAGGGGGGGACAATGAGCAGTTCTTC
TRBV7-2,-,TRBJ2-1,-,CASSLVSWQAAYNEQFF,TGTGCCAGCAGCTTAGTATCGTGGCAGGCAGCTTACAATGAGCAGTTCTTC
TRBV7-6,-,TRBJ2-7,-,CASSSRAGQANYEQYF,TGTGCCAGCAGCTCCCGAGCGGGACAGGCCAACTACGAGCAGTACTTC
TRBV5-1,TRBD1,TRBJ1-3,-,CASSPGQGSSGNTIYF,TGCGCCAGCAGCCCCGGACAGGGAAGCTCTGGAAACACCATATATTTT
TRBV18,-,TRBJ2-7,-,CASSPGRPYEQYF,TGTGCCAGCTCACCAGGCAGGCCCTACGAGCAGTACTTC
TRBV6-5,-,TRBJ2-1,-,CASSYSRTIDEQFF,TGTGCCAGCAGTTACTCGAGGACTATAGATGAGCAGTTCTTC
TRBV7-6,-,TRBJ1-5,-,CASSPRGDNQPQHF,TGTGCCAGCAGCCCTCGAGGGGACAATCAGCCCCAGCATTTT
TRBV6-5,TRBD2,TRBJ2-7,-,CASSRGLAYEQYF,TGTGCCAGCAGCCGGGGACTAGCCTACGAGCAGTACTTC
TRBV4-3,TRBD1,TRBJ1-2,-,CASSQSRTGASNYGYTF,TGCGCCAGCAGCCAGTCAAGGACAGGGGCCTCTAACTATGGCTACACCTTC
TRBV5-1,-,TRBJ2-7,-,CASKLWTAQGSYEQYF,TGCGCCAGCAAACTATGGACGGCCCAGGGGTCCTACGAGCAGTACTTC
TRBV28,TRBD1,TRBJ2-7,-,CASRRQGGYYEQYF,TGTGCCAGCAGAAGACAGGGTGGTTACTACGAGCAGTACTTC
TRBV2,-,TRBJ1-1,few,CASSEWSDTEAFF,TGTGCCAGCAGTGAATGGTCGGACACTGAAGCTTTCTTT
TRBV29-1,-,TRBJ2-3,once,CSVEEGKVEDTQYF,TGCAGCGTTGAAGAGGGGAAGGTTGAAGATACGCAGTATTTT
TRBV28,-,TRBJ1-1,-,CASSPLPGTQDDEAFF,TGTGCCAGCAGTCCCCTTCCCGGGACCCAGGACGATGAAGCTTTCTTT
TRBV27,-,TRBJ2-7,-,CASSPQGSAYEQYF,TGTGCCAGCAGTCCCCAGGGGTCGGCCTACGAGCAGTACTTC
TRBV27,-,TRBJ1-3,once,CASSLLGEGLSGNTIYF,TGTGCCAGCAGTTTATTAGGGGAGGGCCTCTCTGGAAACACCATATATTTT
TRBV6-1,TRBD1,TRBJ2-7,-,CASREGSYYRGPTYEQYF,TGTGCCAGCAGGGAAGGTTCCTACTACAGGGGCCCCACCTACGAGCAGTACTTC
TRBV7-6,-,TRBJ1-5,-,CASSLEGLGQPQHF,TGTGCCAGCAGCTTAGAGGGGCTCGGTCAGCCCCAGCATTTT
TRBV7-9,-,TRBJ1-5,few,CATRDGNQPQHF,TGTGCCACCCGGGACGGAAATCAGCCCCAGCATTTT
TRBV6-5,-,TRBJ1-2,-,CASSYYGGDYGYTF,TGTGCCAGCAGTTATTACGGGGGCGACTATGGCTACACCTTC
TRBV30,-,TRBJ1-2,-,CAVLQGYGYTF,TGTGCCGTGCTACAGGGATATGGCTACACCTTC
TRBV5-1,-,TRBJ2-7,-,CASSLSGHLSEQYF,TGCGCCAGCAGCTTGTCCGGACACCTGAGCGAGCAGTACTTC
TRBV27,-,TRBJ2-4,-,CASKSVAKNIQYF,TGTGCCAGCAAGTCAGTAGCCAAAAACATTCAGTACTTC
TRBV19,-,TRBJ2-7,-,CASSMLASFSYEQYF,TGTGCCAGTAGTATGTTGGCTAGTTTTTCCTACGAGCAGTACTTC
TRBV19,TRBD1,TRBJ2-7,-,CASSVGQGYEQYF,TGTGCCAGTAGTGTCGGACAGGGGTACGAGCAGTACTTC
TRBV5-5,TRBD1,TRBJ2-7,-,CASSLGQGLEQYF,TGTGCCAGCAGCTTGGGACAGGGTTTGGAGCAGTACTTC
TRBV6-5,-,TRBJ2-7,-,CATRRDYEQYF,TGTGCCACCCGAAGGGATTACGAGCAGTACTTC
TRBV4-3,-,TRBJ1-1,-,CASSPAAGSTTEAFF,TGCGCCAGCAGCCCCGCGGCCGGGTCCACCACTGAAGCTTTCTTT
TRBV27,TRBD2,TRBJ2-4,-,CASSLLPIAGAGKNIQYF,TGTGCCAGCAGTTTATTACCTATTGCGGGAGCGGGCAAAAACATTCAGTACTTC
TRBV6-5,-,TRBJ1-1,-,CASSFPGGTEAFF,TGTGCCAGCAGTTTCCCCGGGGGCACTGAAGCTTTCTTT